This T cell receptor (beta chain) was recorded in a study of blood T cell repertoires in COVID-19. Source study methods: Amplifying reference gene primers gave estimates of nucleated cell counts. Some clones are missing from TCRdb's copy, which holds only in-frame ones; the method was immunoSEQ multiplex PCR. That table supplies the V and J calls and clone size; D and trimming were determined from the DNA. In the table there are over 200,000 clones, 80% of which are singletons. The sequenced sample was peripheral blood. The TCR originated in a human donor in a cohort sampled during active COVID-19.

CDR3 region: CASSRRAVQETQYF. The CDR3 DNA sequence: TGTGCCAGCAGTAGGCGGGCAGTCCAAGAGACCCAGTACTTC. J is TRBJ2-5 and V is TRBV28, with D tentatively TRBD2 (5 bases). The V and J ends lost 5 bases and 1 base respectively, with 11 bases between them. CDR1 MDHEN and CDR2 SYDVKM come from the germline V gene. This CDR3 is 14 amino acids long.